The rows below give T cell receptor beta chains drawn from one sample of a study of blood T cells in healthy people across ages. TCRdb processed the 5' RACE reads anew with MiXCR; each CDR3 protein has one entry. Of 540,000 or so distinct CDR3 sequences listed, 27% were seen once; the top ten hold less than 20%. Sample: blood. Receptors were obtained from a woman in her 70s in good health. Each CDR3 is given with its conserved first and last residue. The D gene is left open where the match is weak. Rows give clone size only sometimes, using once, few, many, or a class for an expanded clone.

clone_size,j_call,d_call,v_call,cdr3_aa,cdr3_nt
NA,TRBJ1-5,NA,TRBV12-3/TRBV12-4,CASSFRQNNQPQHF,TGTGCCAGCAGTTTCCGGCAGAACAATCAGCCCCAGCATTTT
few,TRBJ1-1,NA,TRBV29-1,CSVSQGQNTEAFF,TGCAGCGTATCACAGGGACAAAACACTGAAGCTTTCTTT
NA,TRBJ2-7,TRBD1,TRBV20-1,CSARDSGTGPRVQYF,TGCAGTGCTAGGGACTCCGGGACAGGGCCTAGGGTGCAGTACTTC
few,TRBJ1-4,NA,TRBV4-2,CASSQEGRINEKLFF,TGTGCCAGCAGCCAAGAGGGACGGATAAATGAAAAACTGTTTTTT
NA,TRBJ2-3,NA,TRBV29-1,CSVVPPWSDTQYF,TGCAGCGTTGTACCCCCCTGGTCAGATACGCAGTATTTT
few,TRBJ2-2,TRBD1,TRBV25-1,CASSVLRGQGTGELFF,TGTGCCAGCAGTGTCCTTAGGGGACAGGGGACCGGGGAGCTGTTTTTT
few,TRBJ2-1,TRBD1,TRBV20-1,CSARGMTGAYNEQFF,TGCAGTGCTAGGGGAATGACAGGGGCTTACAATGAGCAGTTCTTC
NA,TRBJ2-7,NA,TRBV2,CASSLDRTSYEQYF,TGTGCCAGCAGTCTGGACAGAACCTCCTACGAGCAGTACTTC
few,TRBJ2-2,TRBD1,TRBV5-1,CASSTDRPGELFF,TGCGCCAGCAGCACGGACAGGCCCGGGGAGCTGTTTTTT
NA,TRBJ2-7,NA,TRBV7-8,CASSLGLGRPYEQYF,TGTGCCAGCAGCTTAGGGTTAGGGAGGCCCTACGAGCAGTACTTC
NA,TRBJ2-5,TRBD2,TRBV29-1,CSVSTSGTPETQYF,TGCAGCGTTTCGACTAGCGGGACGCCAGAGACCCAGTACTTC
NA,TRBJ1-4,NA,TRBV21-1,CASSKGGMVDPKLFF,TGTGCCAGCAGCAAAGGAGGGATGGTAGACCCGAAACTGTTTTTT
NA,TRBJ2-1,NA,TRBV2,CASSEMAGIYNEQFF,TGTGCCAGCAGTGAAATGGCAGGGATCTACAATGAGCAGTTCTTC
few,TRBJ2-2,NA,TRBV12-5,CASGLSYGRTNTGELFF,TGTGCTAGTGGTTTGTCTTACGGACGGACGAACACCGGGGAGCTGTTTTTT
NA,TRBJ2-1,NA,TRBV6-2/TRBV6-3,CASSYSSPTYNEQFF,TGTGCCAGCAGTTACTCGTCCCCTACCTACAATGAGCAGTTCTTC
many,TRBJ1-4,NA,TRBV7-2,CASRADSYNEKLFF,TGTGCCAGCAGAGCCGACAGTTATAATGAAAAACTGTTTTTT
NA,TRBJ2-5,NA,TRBV3-1,CASSQDRVTQSF,TGTGCCAGCAGCCAAGATCGGGTAACCCAGTCCTTC
NA,TRBJ2-3,TRBD2,TRBV5-1,CASSQWTSGGLKDTQYF,TGCGCCAGCAGCCAATGGACTAGCGGGGGACTGAAAGATACGCAGTATTTT
NA,TRBJ1-1,NA,TRBV5-1,CVSSLVGTEAFF,TGCGTCAGCAGCTTGGTGGGAACTGAAGCTTTCTTT
NA,TRBJ1-4,NA,TRBV20-1,CSARPTYYNEKLFF,TGCAGTGCTAGACCGACATACTATAATGAAAAACTGTTTTTT
NA,TRBJ2-7,NA,TRBV5-1,CASSPNLEEQYF,TGCGCCAGCAGCCCGAACTTGGAAGAGCAGTACTTC
NA,TRBJ2-7,NA,TRBV20-1,CSASLQGSFSYEQYF,TGCAGTGCTAGCCTACAGGGATCCTTCTCCTACGAGCAGTACTTC
NA,TRBJ1-5,NA,TRBV7-6,CASSLNAGGISNQPQHF,TGTGCCAGCAGCTTAAACGCCGGGGGGATTAGCAATCAGCCCCAGCATTTT
few,TRBJ2-5,NA,TRBV20-1,CSASDPTIFQETQYF,TGCAGTGCCAGCGACCCGACAATATTTCAAGAGACCCAGTACTTC
few,TRBJ2-7,NA,TRBV4-3,CANSQQLGSYEQYF,TGCGCCAACAGCCAACAGTTAGGGTCCTACGAGCAGTACTTC
few,TRBJ2-1,TRBD2,TRBV5-1,CASSPPLAGGLNEQFF,TGCGCCAGCAGCCCACCTCTAGCGGGGGGGCTCAATGAGCAGTTCTTC
NA,TRBJ1-2,TRBD1,TRBV29-1,CSASDRGWYFTF,TGCAGCGCGTCAGACAGGGGTTGGTATTTCACCTTC
few,TRBJ2-5,TRBD2,TRBV5-5,CASSLGGAGGLETQYF,TGTGCCAGCAGCTTGGGGGGGGCGGGGGGTTTGGAGACCCAGTACTTC
NA,TRBJ1-2,TRBD1,TRBV5-5,CASSPDRSDRGRGYTF,TGTGCCAGCAGCCCTGACCGCTCGGACAGGGGACGAGGCTACACCTTC
few,TRBJ2-3,NA,TRBV7-2,CASSPQGGGSTDTQYF,TGTGCCAGCAGTCCGCAAGGGGGGGGTAGCACAGATACGCAGTATTTT
NA,TRBJ2-5,TRBD2,TRBV5-1,CASSLESGGASETQYF,TGCGCCAGCAGCTTGGAGTCGGGGGGGGCCTCAGAGACCCAGTACTTC
few,TRBJ1-1,NA,TRBV12-3/TRBV12-4,CASSSPTGTEAFF,TGTGCCAGCAGTTCCCCAACTGGTACTGAAGCTTTCTTT
NA,TRBJ2-1,NA,TRBV7-2,CTSSSLPGGHNEQFF,TGTACCAGCAGCTCCCTGCCGGGGGGCCACAATGAGCAGTTCTTC
few,TRBJ2-5,NA,TRBV9,CASSAGGHQETQYF,TGTGCCAGCAGCGCCGGGGGGCACCAAGAGACCCAGTACTTC
few,TRBJ2-5,TRBD2,TRBV9,CASSPGTSGGRETQYF,TGTGCCAGCAGCCCCGGGACTAGCGGGGGGCGAGAGACCCAGTACTTC
many,TRBJ2-3,NA,TRBV6-1,CASSVLGDTQYF,TGTGCCAGCAGTGTACTAGGAGATACGCAGTATTTT
once,TRBJ2-7,NA,TRBV20-1,CSASLQGPGRIPLTDEQYF,TGCAGTGCTAGTCTGCAGGGGCCAGGACGGATACCCCTCACGGACGAGCAGTACTTC
few,TRBJ2-5,NA,TRBV2,CASSDAGGPQETQYF,TGTGCCAGCAGTGACGCTGGGGGGCCTCAAGAGACCCAGTACTTC
NA,TRBJ1-1,NA,TRBV5-5,CASSSPTSRLNTEAFF,TGTGCCAGCAGCTCTCCTACTAGCAGGTTGAACACTGAAGCTTTCTTT
few,TRBJ2-1,NA,TRBV12-3/TRBV12-4,CASSSRLVEQFF,TGTGCCAGCAGTTCAAGACTCGTTGAGCAGTTCTTC
NA,TRBJ2-3,NA,TRBV20-1,CSGDLVDTQYF,TGCAGTGGTGACCTGGTTGATACGCAGTATTTT
NA,TRBJ1-4,NA,TRBV4-2,CASSQDRSNEKLFF,TGTGCCAGCAGCCAAGATAGAAGTAATGAAAAACTGTTTTTT
few,TRBJ1-3,NA,TRBV6-5,CASSSGVGTIYF,TGTGCCAGCAGTTCTGGGGTAGGCACCATATATTTT
few,TRBJ1-1,NA,TRBV6-1,CAQRGASEAFF,TGTGCCCAGCGCGGGGCCAGCGAAGCTTTCTTT
NA,TRBJ1-3,NA,TRBV20-1,CSALHNEGGNTIYF,TGCAGTGCTCTCCATAACGAGGGTGGAAACACCATATATTTT
few,TRBJ2-7,TRBD1,TRBV7-9,CASSRLGQEAYEQYF,TGTGCCAGCAGCCGTTTGGGACAGGAGGCCTACGAGCAGTACTTC
once,TRBJ2-1,NA,TRBV5-4,CASRPISYNEQFF,TGTGCCAGCAGGCCCATCTCCTACAATGAGCAGTTCTTC
NA,TRBJ1-6,NA,TRBV7-2,CASSLGRVGSPLHF,TGTGCCAGCAGCTTAGGGAGAGTTGGTTCACCCCTCCACTTT
NA,TRBJ1-4,NA,TRBV4-2,CASSQQGLEKLFF,TGTGCCAGCAGCCAACAAGGGTTGGAAAAACTGTTTTTT
NA,TRBJ2-3,NA,TRBV6-2/TRBV6-3,CASSYLRGPTDTQYF,TGTGCCAGCAGTTATCTACGGGGTCCCACAGATACGCAGTATTTT
NA,TRBJ2-7,TRBD2,TRBV12-3/TRBV12-4,CASSKRSGVYSYEQYF,TGTGCCAGCAGCAAAAGGAGCGGGGTTTACTCCTACGAGCAGTACTTC
NA,TRBJ2-2,NA,TRBV6-5,CASTEPGYTGELFF,TGTGCCAGCACAGAACCAGGGTACACCGGGGAGCTGTTTTTT
NA,TRBJ2-5,NA,TRBV6-1,CASARDLTRLETQYF,TGTGCCAGCGCAAGGGACTTAACCCGACTAGAGACCCAGTACTTC
few,TRBJ1-6,NA,TRBV7-9,CASTSLGGLGSPLHF,TGTGCCAGCACCAGCTTAGGAGGTCTGGGTTCACCCCTCCACTTT
NA,TRBJ1-1,NA,TRBV20-1,CSAREGAVRTEAFF,TGCAGTGCTAGAGAGGGGGCGGTTAGAACTGAAGCTTTCTTT
few,TRBJ2-1,TRBD2,TRBV7-2,CASSLGLAGQFF,TGTGCCAGCAGCTTAGGACTAGCGGGGCAGTTCTTC
NA,TRBJ2-5,TRBD2,TRBV12-3/TRBV12-4,CASRRTSGERQETQYF,TGTGCCAGCAGAAGGACTAGCGGGGAGAGGCAAGAGACCCAGTACTTC
NA,TRBJ1-5,TRBD1,TRBV12-3/TRBV12-4,CASSLRGQGFGQPQHF,TGTGCCAGCAGTTTACGAGGACAGGGTTTCGGTCAGCCCCAGCATTTT
NA,TRBJ1-2,NA,TRBV28,CASSSQPNYGYTF,TGTGCCAGCAGTAGCCAACCTAACTATGGCTACACCTTC